This note documents a single TCR beta chain sequence. The sample comes from a study of shared clonotypes between healthy human individuals. Libraries were prepared by immunoSEQ multiplex PCR; TCRdb keeps only in-frame clonotypes and omits some of them. The sample includes about 480,000 clones, roughly 85% of them seen just once. Germline V CDR1 and CDR2: SEHNR, FQNEAQ (reference sequence). The trim removed 1 base at V and 6 bases at J, leaving 6 bases unmatched. The CDR3 covers 17 residues. The TCR was taken from a woman aged 40-49 years in good health. Some clones in this sample may be carry-over from other donors' samples. This chain uses TRBV7-9 with TRBJ1-6; 10 nucleotides match TRBD1. Sample: PBMCs. The CDR3 DNA reads as TGTGCCAGCAGCTTAGGTTGGCGGGACAGGGGTAATTCACCCCTCCACTTT. Its translation: CASSLGWRDRGNSPLHF. The whole variable domain, filled in from reference TRBV7-9 and TRBJ1-6, reads DTGVSQNPRHKITKRGQNVTFRCDPISEHNRLYWYRQTLGQGPEFLTYFQNEAQLEKSRLLSDRFSAERPKGSFSTLEIQRTEQGDSAMYLCASSLGWRDRGNSPLHFGNGTRLTVT.